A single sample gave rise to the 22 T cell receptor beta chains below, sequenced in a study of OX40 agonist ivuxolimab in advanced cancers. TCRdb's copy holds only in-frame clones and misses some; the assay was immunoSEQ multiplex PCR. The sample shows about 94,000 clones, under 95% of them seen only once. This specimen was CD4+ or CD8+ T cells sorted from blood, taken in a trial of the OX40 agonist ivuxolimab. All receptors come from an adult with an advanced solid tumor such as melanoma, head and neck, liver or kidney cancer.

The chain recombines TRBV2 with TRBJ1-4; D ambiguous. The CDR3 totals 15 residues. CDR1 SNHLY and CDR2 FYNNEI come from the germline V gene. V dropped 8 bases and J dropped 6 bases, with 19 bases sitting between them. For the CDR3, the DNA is TGTGCCAGCTCGGCCAGAATCGGTTTCGATGAAAAACTGTTTTTT. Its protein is CASSARIGFDEKLFF.

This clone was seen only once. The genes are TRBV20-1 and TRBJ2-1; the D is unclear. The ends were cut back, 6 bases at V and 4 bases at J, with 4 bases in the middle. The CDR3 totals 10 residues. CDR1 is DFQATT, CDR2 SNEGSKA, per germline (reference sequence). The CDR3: CSAYYNEQFF. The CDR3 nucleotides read TGCAGTGCCTATTACAATGAGCAGTTCTTC.

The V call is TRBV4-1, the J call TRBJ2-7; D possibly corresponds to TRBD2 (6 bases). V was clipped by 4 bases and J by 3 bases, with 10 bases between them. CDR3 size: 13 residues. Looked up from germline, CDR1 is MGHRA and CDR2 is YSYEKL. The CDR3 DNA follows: TGCGCCAGCAGCCGGGACTTTTTCTACGAGCAGTACTTC. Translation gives CASSRDFFYEQYF.

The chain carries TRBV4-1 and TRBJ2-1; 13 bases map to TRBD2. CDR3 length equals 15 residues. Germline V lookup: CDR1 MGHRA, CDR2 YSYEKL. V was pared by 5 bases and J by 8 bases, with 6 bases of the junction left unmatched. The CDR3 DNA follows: TGCGCCAGCAGCGAACGGACTAGCGGGGGCGATGAGCAGTTCTTC. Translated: CASSERTSGGDEQFF.

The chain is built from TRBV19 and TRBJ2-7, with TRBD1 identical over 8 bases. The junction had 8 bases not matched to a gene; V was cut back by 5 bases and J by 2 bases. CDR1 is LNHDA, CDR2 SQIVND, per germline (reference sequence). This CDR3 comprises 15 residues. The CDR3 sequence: CASSSGTGMAYEQYF. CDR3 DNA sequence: TGTGCCAGTAGTTCCGGGACAGGAATGGCCTACGAGCAGTACTTC.

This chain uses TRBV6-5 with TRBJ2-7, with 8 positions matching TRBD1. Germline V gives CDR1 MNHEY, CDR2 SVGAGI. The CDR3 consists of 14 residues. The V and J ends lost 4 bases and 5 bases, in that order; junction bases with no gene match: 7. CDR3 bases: TGTGCCAGCAGTTTGCGGACAGGGTTCGACGAGCAGTACTTC. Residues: CASSLRTGFDEQYF.

CDR3 nucleotides: TGTGCCATCAGTGAATCGAGCCCGGGGGCGGGCACCGGGGAGCTGTTTTTT. Translated: CAISESSPGAGTGELFF. The chain employs TRBV10-3 and TRBJ2-2; either TRBD1 or TRBD2 may supply D (6 bases each). Germline CDR1 and CDR2: ENHRY and SYGVKD. Trimming took off 3 bases at V and 4 bases at J, with 18 bases between the two ends. There are 17 residues in the CDR3.

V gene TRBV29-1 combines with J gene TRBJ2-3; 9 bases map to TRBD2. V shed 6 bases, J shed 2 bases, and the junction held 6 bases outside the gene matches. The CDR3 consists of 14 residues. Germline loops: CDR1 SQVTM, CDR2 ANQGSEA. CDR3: CSVPLAGLTDTQYF. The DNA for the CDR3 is TGCAGCGTACCACTAGCGGGCCTCACAGATACGCAGTATTTT.

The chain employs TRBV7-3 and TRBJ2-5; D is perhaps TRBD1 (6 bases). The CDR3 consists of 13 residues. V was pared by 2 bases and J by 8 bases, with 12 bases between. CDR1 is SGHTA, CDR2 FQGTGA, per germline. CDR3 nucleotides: TGTGCCAGCAGCTTAGCAGGGGTGGATACCCAGTACTTC. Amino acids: CASSLAGVDTQYF. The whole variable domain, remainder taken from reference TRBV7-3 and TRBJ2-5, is GAGVSQTPSNKVTEKGKYVELRCDPISGHTALYWYRQSLGQGPEFLIYFQGTGAADDSGLPNDRFFAVRPEGSVSTLKIQRTERGDSAVYLCASSLAGVDTQYFGPGTRLLVL.

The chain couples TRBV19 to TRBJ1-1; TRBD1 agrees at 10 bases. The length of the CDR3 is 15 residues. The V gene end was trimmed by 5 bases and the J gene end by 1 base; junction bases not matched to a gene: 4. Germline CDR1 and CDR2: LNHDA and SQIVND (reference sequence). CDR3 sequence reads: CASSPRDRGNTEAFF. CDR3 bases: TGTGCCAGTAGTCCCCGGGACAGGGGGAACACTGAAGCTTTCTTT.

As DNA, the CDR3 is TGTGCTAGTGGTTTATTCCTACAGAAAGAGACCCAGTACTTC. It codes for CASGLFLQKETQYF. The V gene is TRBV12-5, the J gene TRBJ2-5; the D is unclear. From germline, CDR1 is LGHNT and CDR2 FRNRAP. The V and J ends lost 3 bases and 3 bases respectively, with 11 bases between them. The CDR3 contains 14 residues.

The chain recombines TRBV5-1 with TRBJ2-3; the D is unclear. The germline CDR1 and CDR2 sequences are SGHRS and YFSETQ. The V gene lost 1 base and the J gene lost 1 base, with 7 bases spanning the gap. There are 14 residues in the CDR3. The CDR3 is CASSLLPGTDTQYF. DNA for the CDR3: TGCGCCAGCAGCTTGCTGCCGGGCACAGATACGCAGTATTTT.

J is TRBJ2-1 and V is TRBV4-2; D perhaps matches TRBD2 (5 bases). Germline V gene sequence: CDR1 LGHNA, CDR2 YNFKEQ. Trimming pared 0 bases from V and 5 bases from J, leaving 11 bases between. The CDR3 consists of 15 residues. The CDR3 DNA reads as TGTGCCAGCAGCCAAGAGTTCCGAGCGGACAATGAGCAGTTCTTC. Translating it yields CASSQEFRADNEQFF.

The chain's CDR3 is CASSLGTRLHEQFF. In nucleotides, the CDR3 is TGTGCCAGCAGTTTGGGGACTCGGCTCCATGAGCAGTTCTTC. The V gene is TRBV28, the J gene TRBJ2-1, with a weak D call TRBD2 (6 bases). The CDR3 extends over 14 amino acids. The V end was cut by 3 bases, the J end by 8 bases, with 14 bases between. Germline V lookup: CDR1 MDHEN, CDR2 SYDVKM.

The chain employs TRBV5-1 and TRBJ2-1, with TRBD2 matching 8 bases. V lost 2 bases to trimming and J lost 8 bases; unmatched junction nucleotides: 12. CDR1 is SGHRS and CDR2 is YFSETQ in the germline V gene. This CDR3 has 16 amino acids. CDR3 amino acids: CASSFLKRERWDEQFF. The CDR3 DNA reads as TGCGCCAGCAGCTTCCTAAAGCGGGAGAGGTGGGATGAGCAGTTCTTC.

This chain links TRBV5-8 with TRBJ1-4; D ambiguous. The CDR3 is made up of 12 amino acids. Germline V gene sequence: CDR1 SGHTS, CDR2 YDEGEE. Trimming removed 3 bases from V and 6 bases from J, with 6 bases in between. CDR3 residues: CASSSEDEKLFF. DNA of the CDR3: TGTGCCAGCAGCTCAGAGGATGAAAAACTGTTTTTT.

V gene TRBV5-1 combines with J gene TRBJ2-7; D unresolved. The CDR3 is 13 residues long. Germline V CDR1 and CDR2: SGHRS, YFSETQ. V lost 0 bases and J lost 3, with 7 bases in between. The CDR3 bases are TGCGCCAGCAGCTTGGGACACCTCTACGAGCAGTACTTC. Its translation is CASSLGHLYEQYF.

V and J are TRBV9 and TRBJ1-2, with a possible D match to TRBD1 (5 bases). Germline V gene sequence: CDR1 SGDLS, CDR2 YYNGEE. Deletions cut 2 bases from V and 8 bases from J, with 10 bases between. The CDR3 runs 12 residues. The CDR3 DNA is TGTGCCAGCAGCGTCGGGGGGTGGGGCTACACCTTC. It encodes CASSVGGWGYTF. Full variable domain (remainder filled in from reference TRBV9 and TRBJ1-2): DSGVTQTPKHLITATGQRVTLRCSPRSGDLSVYWYQQSLDQGLQFLIQYYNGEERAKGNILERFSAQQFPDLHSELNLSSLELGDSALYFCASSVGGWGYTFGSGTRLTVV.

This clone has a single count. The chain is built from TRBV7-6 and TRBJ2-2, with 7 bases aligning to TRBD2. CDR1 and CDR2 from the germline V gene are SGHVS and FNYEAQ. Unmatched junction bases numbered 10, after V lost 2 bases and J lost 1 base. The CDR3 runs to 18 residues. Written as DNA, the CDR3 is TGTGCCAGCAGCTTATTTATAGACGGGGGGAGGAACACCGGGGAGCTGTTTTTT. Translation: CASSLFIDGGRNTGELFF. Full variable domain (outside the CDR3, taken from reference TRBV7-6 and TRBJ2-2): GAGVSQSPRYKVTKRGQDVALRCDPISGHVSLYWYRQALGQGPEFLTYFNYEAQQDKSGLPNDRFSAERPEGSISTLTIQRTEQRDSAMYRCASSLFIDGGRNTGELFFGEGSRLTVL.

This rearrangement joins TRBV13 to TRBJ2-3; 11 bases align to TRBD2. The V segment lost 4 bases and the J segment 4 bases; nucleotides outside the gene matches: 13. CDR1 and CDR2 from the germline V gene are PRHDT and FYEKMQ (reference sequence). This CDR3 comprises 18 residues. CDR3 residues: CASSSRRWLAGGADTQYF. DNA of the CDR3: TGTGCCAGCAGCTCCCGACGGTGGCTAGCGGGAGGAGCAGATACGCAGTATTTT.

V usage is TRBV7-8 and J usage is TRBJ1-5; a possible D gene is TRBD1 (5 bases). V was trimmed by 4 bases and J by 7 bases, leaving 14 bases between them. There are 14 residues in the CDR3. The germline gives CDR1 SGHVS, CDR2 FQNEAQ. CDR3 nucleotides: TGTGCCAGCAGCTCCGGGGGGACGGGGCAGCCCCAGCATTTT. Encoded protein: CASSSGGTGQPQHF.

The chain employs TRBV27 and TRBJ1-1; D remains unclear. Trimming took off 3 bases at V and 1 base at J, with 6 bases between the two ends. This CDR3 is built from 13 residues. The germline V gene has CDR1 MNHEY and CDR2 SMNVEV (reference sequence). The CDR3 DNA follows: TGTGCCAGCAGTTTTTCCCCGAACACTGAAGCTTTCTTT. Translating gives CASSFSPNTEAFF.